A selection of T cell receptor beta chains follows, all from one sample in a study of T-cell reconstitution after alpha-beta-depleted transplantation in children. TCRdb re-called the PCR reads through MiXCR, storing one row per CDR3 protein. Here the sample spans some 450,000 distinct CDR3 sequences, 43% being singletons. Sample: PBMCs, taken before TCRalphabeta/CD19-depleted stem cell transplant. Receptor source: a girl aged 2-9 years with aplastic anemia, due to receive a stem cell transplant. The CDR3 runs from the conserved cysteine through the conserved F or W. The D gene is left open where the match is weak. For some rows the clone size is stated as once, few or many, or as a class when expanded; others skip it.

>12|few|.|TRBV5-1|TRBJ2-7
CASSPGVREQYF
TGCGCCAGCAGCCCAGGGGTGAGGGAGCAGTACTTC
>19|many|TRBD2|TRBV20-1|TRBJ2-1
CSAPDARGRAPLPHDEQFF
TGCAGTGCTCCCGATGCGCGCGGGAGGGCTCCTCTTCCCCATGATGAGCAGTTCTTC
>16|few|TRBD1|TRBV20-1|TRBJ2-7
CSADPPMGQGLEEQYF
TGCAGTGCCGACCCACCGATGGGACAGGGACTCGAGGAGCAGTACTTC
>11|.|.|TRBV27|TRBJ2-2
CASGVSGELFF
TGTGCCAGCGGGGTTTCCGGGGAGCTGTTTTTT
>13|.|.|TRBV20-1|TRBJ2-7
CSARDRSLYEQYF
TGCAGTGCTAGAGATCGCAGCCTCTACGAGCAGTACTTC
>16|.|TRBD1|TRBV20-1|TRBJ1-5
CSARGRTGGSNQPQHF
TGCAGTGCTAGGGGTAGGACAGGGGGGTCCAATCAGCCCCAGCATTTT
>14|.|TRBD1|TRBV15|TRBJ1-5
CATSRDRDNQPQHF
TGTGCCACCAGCCGGGACAGGGACAATCAGCCCCAGCATTTT
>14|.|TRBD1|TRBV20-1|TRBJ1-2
CSARSGTGDYGYTF
TGCAGTGCTAGATCTGGGACAGGGGACTATGGCTACACCTTC
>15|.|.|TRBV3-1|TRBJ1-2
CASSQEGAGPEDYTF
TGTGCCAGCAGCCAAGAAGGTGCAGGGCCGGAAGACTACACCTTC
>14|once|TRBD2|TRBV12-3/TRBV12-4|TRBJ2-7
CASRRTSGGYEQYF
TGTGCCAGCAGGAGGACTAGCGGGGGTTACGAGCAGTACTTC
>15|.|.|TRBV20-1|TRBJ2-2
CSAPRWGPDTGELFF
TGCAGTGCACCGAGATGGGGGCCTGACACCGGGGAGCTGTTTTTT
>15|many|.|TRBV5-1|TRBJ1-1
CASSSDSGMNTEAFF
TGCGCCAGCAGCTCGGACAGTGGGATGAACACTGAAGCTTTCTTT
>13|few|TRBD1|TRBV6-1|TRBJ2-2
CASSRLTGRELFF
TGTGCCAGCAGCCGGTTGACAGGGAGGGAGCTGTTTTTT
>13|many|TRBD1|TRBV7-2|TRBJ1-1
CASSLDRVTEAFF
TGTGCCAGCAGCTTGGACAGGGTCACTGAAGCTTTCTTT
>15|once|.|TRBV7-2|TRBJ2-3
CASSLVVSNTDTQYF
TGTGCCAGCAGCTTAGTGGTTTCCAACACAGATACGCAGTATTTT
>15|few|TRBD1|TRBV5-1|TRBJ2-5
CASSLDGQAVETQYF
TGCGCCAGCAGCTTGGATGGACAGGCGGTGGAGACCCAGTACTTC
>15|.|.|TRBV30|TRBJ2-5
CAWSEGQPGGETQYF
TGTGCCTGGAGTGAGGGGCAACCCGGCGGAGAGACCCAGTACTTC
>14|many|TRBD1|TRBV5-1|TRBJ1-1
CASSGQVSNTEAFF
TGCGCCAGCAGCGGACAGGTATCGAACACTGAAGCTTTCTTT
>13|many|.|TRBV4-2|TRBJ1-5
CASSPRVNQPQHF
TGTGCCAGCAGCCCCAGGGTTAATCAGCCCCAGCATTTT
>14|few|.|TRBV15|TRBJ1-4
CATSRDLTNEKLFF
TGTGCCACCAGCAGAGATCTGACTAATGAAAAACTGTTTTTT
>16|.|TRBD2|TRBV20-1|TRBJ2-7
CSARDGGGRGNYEQYF
TGCAGTGCTAGAGATGGGGGGGGGAGGGGTAACTACGAGCAGTACTTC
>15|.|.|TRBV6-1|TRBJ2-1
CASREGALAGNEQFF
TGTGCCAGCAGGGAGGGGGCTTTGGCGGGGAATGAGCAGTTCTTC
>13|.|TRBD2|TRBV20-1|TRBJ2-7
CSARGLAEHEQYF
TGCAGTGCTAGAGGACTAGCGGAACACGAGCAGTACTTC
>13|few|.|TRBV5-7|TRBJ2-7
CASSFGIPCEQYF
TGTGCCAGCAGCTTCGGAATCCCCTGCGAGCAGTACTTC
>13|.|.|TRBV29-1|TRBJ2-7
CSGGKTGRGEQYF
TGCAGCGGAGGGAAAACAGGGAGGGGCGAGCAGTACTTC
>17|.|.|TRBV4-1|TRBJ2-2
CASSQADQRAVTGELFF
TGCGCCAGCAGCCAAGCAGACCAGCGGGCAGTCACCGGGGAGCTGTTTTTT
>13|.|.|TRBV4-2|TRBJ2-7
CASSQQGEYEQYF
TGTGCCAGCAGCCAGCAAGGGGAGTACGAGCAGTACTTC
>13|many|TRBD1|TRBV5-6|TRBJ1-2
CASSLRTGRGYTF
TGTGCCAGCAGCCTCAGGACAGGAAGGGGCTACACCTTC
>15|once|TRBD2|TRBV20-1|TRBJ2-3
CSATRLAGDTDTQYF
TGCAGTGCTACAAGACTAGCGGGTGACACAGATACGCAGTATTTT
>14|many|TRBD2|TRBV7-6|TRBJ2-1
CASSLAGGVNEQFF
TGTGCCAGCAGCTTAGCGGGAGGGGTCAATGAGCAGTTCTTC
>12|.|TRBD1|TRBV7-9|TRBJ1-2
CAASGGVDGYTF
TGTGCCGCTTCAGGGGGCGTTGATGGCTACACCTTC
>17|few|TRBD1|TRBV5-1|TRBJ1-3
CASSLAGGRWSGNTIYF
TGCGCCAGCAGCTTGGCAGGGGGGCGATGGTCTGGAAACACCATATATTTT
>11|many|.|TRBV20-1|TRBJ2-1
CSAESRIGQFF
TGCAGTGCCGAGAGCCGGATCGGGCAGTTCTTC
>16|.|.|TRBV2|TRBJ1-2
CASSGGTSKPSAGYTF
TGTGCCAGCAGTGGTGGGACAAGCAAGCCCTCGGCGGGCTACACCTTC
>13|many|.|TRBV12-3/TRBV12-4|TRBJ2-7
CASSLKLALEQYF
TGTGCCAGCAGTTTAAAACTAGCACTGGAGCAGTACTTC
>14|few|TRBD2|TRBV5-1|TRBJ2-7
CASSRREGDYEQYF
TGCGCCAGCAGCCGGCGGGAGGGTGACTACGAGCAGTACTTC
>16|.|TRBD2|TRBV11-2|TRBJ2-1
CASSFLSGGYSDEQFF
TGTGCCAGCAGCTTCCTAAGCGGGGGCTATTCGGATGAGCAGTTCTTC
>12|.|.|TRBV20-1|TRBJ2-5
CSAIALQETQYF
TGCAGTGCAATCGCCCTCCAAGAGACCCAGTACTTC
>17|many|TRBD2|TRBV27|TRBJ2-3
CASSPSAGKRDGDTQYF
TGTGCCAGCAGCCCATCTGCCGGTAAGCGGGACGGAGATACGCAGTATTTT
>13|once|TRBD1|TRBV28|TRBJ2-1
CASSNRGKEEQFF
TGTGCCAGCAGTAACAGGGGTAAAGAGGAGCAGTTCTTC
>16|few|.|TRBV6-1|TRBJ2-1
CASSGPRAPGYNEQFF
TGTGCCAGCAGCGGACCTCGGGCGCCGGGATACAATGAGCAGTTCTTC
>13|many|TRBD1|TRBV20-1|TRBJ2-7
CSARDRGAYEQYF
TGCAGTGCTCGGGACAGGGGGGCCTACGAGCAGTACTTC
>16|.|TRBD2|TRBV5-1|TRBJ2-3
CASSGLAGDLTDTQYF
TGCGCCAGCAGCGGGCTAGCGGGAGACCTCACAGATACGCAGTATTTT
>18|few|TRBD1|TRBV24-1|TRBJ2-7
CATILTPGQGASSYEQYF
TGTGCCACCATCCTGACCCCGGGACAGGGGGCCTCCTCCTACGAGCAGTACTTC
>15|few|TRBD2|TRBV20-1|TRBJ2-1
CSAREGLAGDNEQFF
TGCAGTGCTAGAGAGGGACTAGCGGGTGACAATGAGCAGTTCTTC
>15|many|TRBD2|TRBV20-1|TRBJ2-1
CSATSGRPRADEQFF
TGCAGTGCTACTAGCGGGAGGCCCCGGGCGGATGAGCAGTTCTTC
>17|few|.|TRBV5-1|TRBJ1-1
CASSLSGAGNINTEAFF
TGCGCCAGCAGCTTGTCTGGGGCAGGAAATATAAACACTGAAGCTTTCTTT